This T cell receptor beta chain was profiled in a study of post-analysis software for immune sequencing data. Overall study: Recorded disease courses covered relapsing-remitting, secondary progressive and progressive-relapsing multiple sclerosis. Some patients had no subtype annotation.

Unique molecular identifiers featured in each of the TCR beta cDNA libraries. T cells numbering roughly 1 to 10 million yielded 450,000 to 500,000 cDNA molecules. TCRdb reanalysed the PCR reads using MiXCR and keeps one entry per CDR3 protein. The table includes a few hundred thousand distinct CDR3 sequences, roughly 38% detected once. Study conclusions and caveats: Samples sharing a preparation batch grouped tightly together when assessed by F measure. Diversity measured as normalized Chao1 was significantly lower in multiple sclerosis patients than in controls. Comparison of patients with controls showed roughly five TRBV segments more frequent in patients, TRBV5-6, TRBV5-1 and TRBV20-1 among them.

This clonotype was observed a single time. Its antigen is as yet unknown. In germline, CDR1 is LGHNA, CDR2 YNFKEQ. Trimming removed 0 bases at V and 3 bases at J, with 12 bases between. This CDR3 spans 15 amino acids. This TCR was recovered from a girl aged 2-15 years with multiple sclerosis. Sequenced sample: blood. This chain joins TRBV4-2 and TRBJ2-7, with D possibly TRBD2 on 5 matching bases. The CDR3 sequence: CASSQEVLEGYEQYF. CDR3 sequence (DNA): TGTGCCAGCAGCCAAGAGGTATTAGAGGGCTACGAGCAGTACTTC.